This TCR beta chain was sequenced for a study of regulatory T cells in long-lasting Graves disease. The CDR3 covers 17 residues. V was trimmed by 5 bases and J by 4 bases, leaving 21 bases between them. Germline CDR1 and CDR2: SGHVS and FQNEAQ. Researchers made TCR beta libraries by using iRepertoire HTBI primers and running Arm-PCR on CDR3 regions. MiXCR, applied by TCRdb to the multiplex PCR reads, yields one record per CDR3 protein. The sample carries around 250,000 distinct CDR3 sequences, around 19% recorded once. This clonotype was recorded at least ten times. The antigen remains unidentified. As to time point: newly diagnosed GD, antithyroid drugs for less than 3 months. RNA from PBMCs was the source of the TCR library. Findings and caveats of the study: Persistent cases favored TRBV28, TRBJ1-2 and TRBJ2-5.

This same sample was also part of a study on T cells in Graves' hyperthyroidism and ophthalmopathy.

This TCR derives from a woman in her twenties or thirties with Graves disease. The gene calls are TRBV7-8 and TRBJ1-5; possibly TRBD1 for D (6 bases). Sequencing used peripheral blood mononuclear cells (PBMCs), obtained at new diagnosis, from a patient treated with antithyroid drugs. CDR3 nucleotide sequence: TGTGCCAGCAGCCCCGGCGGGGGGAGAGGGGGGAATCAGCCCCAGCATTTT. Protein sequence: CASSPGGGRGGNQPQHF.